This T cell receptor beta chain was sequenced during a study of STAT3 mutations in large granular lymphocyte leukemia. This table comes from immunoSEQ multiplex PCR, and its TCRdb copy is limited to in-frame clones, with some not included. The sample has about 16,000 clones; around four fifths are singletons. Germline-derived CDR1 and CDR2 are LNHDA and SQIVND (reference sequence). V was cut by 6 bases and J by 1 base, with 13 bases left in between. This CDR3 is built from 16 residues. General study findings and limits: Every T-LGLL patient had at least one immunodominant TCRbeta clonotype. Suggested: STAT3 mutation was not the ancestral event for these clonal expansions.

About this clone itself: What it binds is not known.

The specimen sequenced was peripheral blood mononuclear cells. V usage is TRBV19 and J usage is TRBJ1-6; D might be TRBD1 (6 bases). The source of this sequence is a man aged 45-60 years with T-cell large granular lymphocyte leukemia. Some clones in this sample may be carry-over from other donors' samples. DNA for the CDR3: TGTGCCAGTAGGACAGGCACCCCTTCCTATAATTCACCCCTCCACTTT. As protein: CASRTGTPSYNSPLHF.